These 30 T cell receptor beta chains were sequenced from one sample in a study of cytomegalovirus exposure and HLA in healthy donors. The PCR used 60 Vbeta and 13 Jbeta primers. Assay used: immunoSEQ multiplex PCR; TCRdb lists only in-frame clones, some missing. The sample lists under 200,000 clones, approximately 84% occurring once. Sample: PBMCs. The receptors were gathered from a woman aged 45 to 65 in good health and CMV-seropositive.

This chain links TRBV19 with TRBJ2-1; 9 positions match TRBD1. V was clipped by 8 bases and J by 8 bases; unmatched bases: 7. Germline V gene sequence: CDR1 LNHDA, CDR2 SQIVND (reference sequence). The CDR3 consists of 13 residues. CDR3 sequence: CASGGDRADEQFF. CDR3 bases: TGTGCCAGTGGGGGGGACAGGGCCGATGAGCAGTTCTTC.

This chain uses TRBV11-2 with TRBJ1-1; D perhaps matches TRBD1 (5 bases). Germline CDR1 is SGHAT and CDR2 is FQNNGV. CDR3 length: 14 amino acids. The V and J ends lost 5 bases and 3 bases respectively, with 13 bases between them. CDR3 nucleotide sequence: TGTGCCAGCAGCCTTCTCCGGGGGGACACTGAAGCTTTCTTT. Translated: CASSLLRGDTEAFF.

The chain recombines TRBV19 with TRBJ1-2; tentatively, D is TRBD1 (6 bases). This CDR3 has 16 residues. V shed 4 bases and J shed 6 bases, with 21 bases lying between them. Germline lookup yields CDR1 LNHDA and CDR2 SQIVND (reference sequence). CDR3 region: CASSTVPGDGSNGYTF. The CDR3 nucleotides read TGTGCCAGTAGTACTGTCCCAGGGGACGGAAGTAATGGCTACACCTTC.

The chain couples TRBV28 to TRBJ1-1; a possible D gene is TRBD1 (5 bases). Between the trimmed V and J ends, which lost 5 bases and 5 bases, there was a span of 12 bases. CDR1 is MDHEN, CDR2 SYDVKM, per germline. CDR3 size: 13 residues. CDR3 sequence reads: CASSPWGGTEAFF. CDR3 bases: TGTGCCAGCAGTCCCTGGGGGGGGACTGAAGCTTTCTTT.

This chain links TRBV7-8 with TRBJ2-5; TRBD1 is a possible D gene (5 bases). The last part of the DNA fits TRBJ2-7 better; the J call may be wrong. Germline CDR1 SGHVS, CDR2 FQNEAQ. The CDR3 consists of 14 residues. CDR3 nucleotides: TGTGCCAGCAGTTCAGACAGAGCTCTCTACGAGCAGTACTTC. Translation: CASSSDRALYEQYF.

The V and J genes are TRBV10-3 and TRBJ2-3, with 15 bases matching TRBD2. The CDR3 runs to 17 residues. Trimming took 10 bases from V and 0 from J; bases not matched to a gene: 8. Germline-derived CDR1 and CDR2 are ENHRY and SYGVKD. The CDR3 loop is CATAGTSGGLSTDTQYF. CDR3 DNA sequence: TGTGCCACCGCAGGGACTAGCGGGGGGCTCAGCACAGATACGCAGTATTTT.

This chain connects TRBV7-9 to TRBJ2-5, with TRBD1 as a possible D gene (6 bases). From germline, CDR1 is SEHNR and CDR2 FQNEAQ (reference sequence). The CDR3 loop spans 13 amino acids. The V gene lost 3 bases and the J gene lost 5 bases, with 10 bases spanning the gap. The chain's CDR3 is CASSFGQLETQYF. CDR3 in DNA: TGTGCCAGCAGCTTCGGACAGTTGGAGACCCAGTACTTC.

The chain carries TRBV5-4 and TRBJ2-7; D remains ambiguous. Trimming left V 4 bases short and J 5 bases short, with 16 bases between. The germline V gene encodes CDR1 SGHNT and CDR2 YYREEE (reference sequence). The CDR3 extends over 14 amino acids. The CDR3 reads CASSVYGGFDEQYF. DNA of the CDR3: TGTGCCAGCAGCGTCTACGGCGGCTTCGACGAGCAGTACTTC.

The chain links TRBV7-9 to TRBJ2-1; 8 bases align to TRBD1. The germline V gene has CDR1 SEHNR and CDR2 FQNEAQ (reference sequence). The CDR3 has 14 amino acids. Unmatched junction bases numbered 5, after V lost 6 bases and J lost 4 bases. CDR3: CASSQGQAYNEQFF. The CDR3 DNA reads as TGTGCCAGCAGTCAGGGACAGGCTTACAATGAGCAGTTCTTC.

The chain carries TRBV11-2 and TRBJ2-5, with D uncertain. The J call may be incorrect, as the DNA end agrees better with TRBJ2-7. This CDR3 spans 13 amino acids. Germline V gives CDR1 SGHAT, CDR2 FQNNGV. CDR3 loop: CASSLDSAYEQYF. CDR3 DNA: TGTGCCAGCAGCTTAGATAGTGCCTACGAGCAGTACTTC.

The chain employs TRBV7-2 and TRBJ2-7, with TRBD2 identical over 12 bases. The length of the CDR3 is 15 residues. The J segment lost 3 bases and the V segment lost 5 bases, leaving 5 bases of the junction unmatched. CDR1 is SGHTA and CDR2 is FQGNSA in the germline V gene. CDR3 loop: CASSQTSGSNYEQYF. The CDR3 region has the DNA TGTGCCAGCAGCCAGACTAGCGGGAGTAACTACGAGCAGTACTTC. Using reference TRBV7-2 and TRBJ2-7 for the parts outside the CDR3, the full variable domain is GAGVSQSPSNKVTEKGKDVELRCDPISGHTALYWYRQSLGQGLEFLIYFQGNSAPDKSGLPSDRFSAERTGGSVSTLTIQRTQQEDSAVYLCASSQTSGSNYEQYFGPGTRLTVT.

As DNA, the CDR3 is TGTGCCAGCAGCTGGGACAGTAGTCGCGCTGGCGAGCAGTACTTC. This encodes CASSWDSSRAGEQYF. This sequence joins TRBV6-5 and TRBJ2-7; 7 nucleotides agree with TRBD1. Germline lookup yields CDR1 MNHEY and CDR2 SVGAGI. Unmatched junction bases numbered 14, after V lost 6 bases and J lost 6 bases. CDR3 size: 15 residues.

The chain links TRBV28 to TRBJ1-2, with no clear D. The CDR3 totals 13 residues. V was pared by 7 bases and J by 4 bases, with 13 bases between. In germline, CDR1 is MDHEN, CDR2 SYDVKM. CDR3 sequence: CASTLSPTYGYTF. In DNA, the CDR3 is TGTGCCAGCACCTTAAGCCCCACCTATGGCTACACCTTC.

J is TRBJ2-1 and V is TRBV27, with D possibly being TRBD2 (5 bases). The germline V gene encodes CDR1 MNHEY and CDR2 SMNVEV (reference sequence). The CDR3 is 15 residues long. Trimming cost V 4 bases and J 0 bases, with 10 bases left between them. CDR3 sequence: CASSSSSFSYNEQFF. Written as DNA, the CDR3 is TGTGCCAGCAGTTCTTCTAGCTTCTCCTACAATGAGCAGTTCTTC.

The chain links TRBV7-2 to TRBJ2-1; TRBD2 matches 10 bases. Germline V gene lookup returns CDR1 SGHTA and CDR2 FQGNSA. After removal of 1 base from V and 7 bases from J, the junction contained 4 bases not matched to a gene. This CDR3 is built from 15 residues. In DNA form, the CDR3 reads TGTGCCAGCAGCTTAGATAGTAGCGGGGGGAATGAGCAGTTCTTC. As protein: CASSLDSSGGNEQFF.

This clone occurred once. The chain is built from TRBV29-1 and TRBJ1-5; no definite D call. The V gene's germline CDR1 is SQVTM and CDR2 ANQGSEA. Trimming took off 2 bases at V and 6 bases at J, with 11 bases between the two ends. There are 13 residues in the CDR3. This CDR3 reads CSVEIGVGQPQHF. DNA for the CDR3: TGCAGCGTTGAAATAGGAGTGGGTCAGCCCCAGCATTTT.

CDR3 sequence (DNA): TGTGCCAGTAGCGGGAGGAGTGGGGCCAACGTCCTGACTTTC. Its translation is CASSGRSGANVLTF. The genes are TRBV19 and TRBJ2-6; 7 bases are a match to TRBD2. The CDR3 runs to 14 residues. Per the germline V gene, CDR1 is LNHDA and CDR2 is SQIVND (reference sequence). Trimming took 6 bases from V and 3 from J; bases not matched to a gene: 2.

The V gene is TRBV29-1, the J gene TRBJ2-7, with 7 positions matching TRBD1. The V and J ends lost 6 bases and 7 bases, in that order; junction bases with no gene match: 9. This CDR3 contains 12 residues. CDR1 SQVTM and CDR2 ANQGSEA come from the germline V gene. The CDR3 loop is CSVRGFSEEQYF. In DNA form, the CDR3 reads TGCAGCGTCAGGGGGTTCTCTGAGGAGCAGTACTTC.

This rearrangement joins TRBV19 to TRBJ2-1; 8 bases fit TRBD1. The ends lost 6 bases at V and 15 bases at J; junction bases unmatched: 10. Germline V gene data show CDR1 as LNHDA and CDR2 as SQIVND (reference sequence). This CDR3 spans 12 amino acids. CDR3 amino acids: CASSPEGRGPFF. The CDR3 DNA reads TGTGCCAGTAGCCCGGAGGGCAGGGGGCCGTTCTTC.

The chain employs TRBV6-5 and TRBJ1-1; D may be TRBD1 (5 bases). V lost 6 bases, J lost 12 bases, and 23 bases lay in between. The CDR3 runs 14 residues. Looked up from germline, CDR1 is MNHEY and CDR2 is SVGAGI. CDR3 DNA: TGTGCCAGCAGCACTCAGGGTGGGTCCGGAAAACCTTTCTTT. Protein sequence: CASSTQGGSGKPFF.

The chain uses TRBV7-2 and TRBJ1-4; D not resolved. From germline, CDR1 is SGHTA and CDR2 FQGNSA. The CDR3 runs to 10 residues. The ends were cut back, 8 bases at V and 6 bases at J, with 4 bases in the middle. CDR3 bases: TGTGCCAGCGGCCATGAAAAACTGTTTTTT. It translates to CASGHEKLFF.

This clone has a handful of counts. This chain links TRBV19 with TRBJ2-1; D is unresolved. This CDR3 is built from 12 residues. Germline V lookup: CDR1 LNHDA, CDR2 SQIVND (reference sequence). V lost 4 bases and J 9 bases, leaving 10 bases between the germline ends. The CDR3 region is CASSTLVGEQFF. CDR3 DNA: TGTGCCAGTAGTACCCTAGTCGGTGAGCAGTTCTTC. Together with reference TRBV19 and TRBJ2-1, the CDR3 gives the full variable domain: DGGITQSPKYLFRKEGQNVTLSCEQNLNHDAMYWYRQDPGQGLRLIYYSQIVNDFQKGDIAEGYSVSREKKESFPLTVTSAQKNPTAFYLCASSTLVGEQFFGPGTRLTVL.

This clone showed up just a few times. Here the CDR3 DNA reads TGCGCCAGCCAATTCACAGGGGCGGGGACCACTGAAGCTTTCTTT. Translating gives CASQFTGAGTTEAFF. The rearrangement uses TRBV5-1 and TRBJ1-1, with TRBD1 matching 7 bases. This CDR3 has 15 residues. V was pared by 7 bases and J by 4 bases, with 13 bases of the junction left unmatched. Germline V gene data show CDR1 as SGHRS and CDR2 as YFSETQ.

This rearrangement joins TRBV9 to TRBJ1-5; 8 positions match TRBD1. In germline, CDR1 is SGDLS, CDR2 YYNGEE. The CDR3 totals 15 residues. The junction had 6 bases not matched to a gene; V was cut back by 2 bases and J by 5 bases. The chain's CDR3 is CASSVDGQGYQPQHF. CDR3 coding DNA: TGTGCCAGCAGCGTGGATGGACAGGGTTATCAGCCCCAGCATTTT.

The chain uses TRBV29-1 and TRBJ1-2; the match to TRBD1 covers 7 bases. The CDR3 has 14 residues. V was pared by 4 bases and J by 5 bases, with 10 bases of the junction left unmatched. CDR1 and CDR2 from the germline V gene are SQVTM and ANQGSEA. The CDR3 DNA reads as TGCAGCGTTGGGCTAGGCAGGGGGGCTTATGGCTACACCTTC. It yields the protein CSVGLGRGAYGYTF.

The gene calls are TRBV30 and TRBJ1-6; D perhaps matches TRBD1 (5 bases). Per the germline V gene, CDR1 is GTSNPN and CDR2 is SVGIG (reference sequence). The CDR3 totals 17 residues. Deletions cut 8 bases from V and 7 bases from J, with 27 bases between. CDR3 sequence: CAAGWGGRGSFNSPLHF. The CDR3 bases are TGTGCCGCCGGTTGGGGGGGAAGGGGATCGTTCAATTCACCCCTCCACTTT.

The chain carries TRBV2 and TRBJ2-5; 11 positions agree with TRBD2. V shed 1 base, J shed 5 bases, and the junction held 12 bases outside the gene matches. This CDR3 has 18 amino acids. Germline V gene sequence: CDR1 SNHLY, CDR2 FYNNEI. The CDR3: CASSEEGLAGGPRETQYF. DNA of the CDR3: TGTGCCAGCAGTGAAGAAGGGTTAGCGGGAGGGCCTAGGGAGACCCAGTACTTC.

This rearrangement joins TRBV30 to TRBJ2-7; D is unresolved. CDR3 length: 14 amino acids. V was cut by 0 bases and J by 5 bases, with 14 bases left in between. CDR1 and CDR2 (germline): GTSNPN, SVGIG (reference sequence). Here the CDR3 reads CAWSVKASINEQYF. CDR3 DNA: TGTGCCTGGAGTGTAAAAGCGTCCATTAACGAGCAGTACTTC. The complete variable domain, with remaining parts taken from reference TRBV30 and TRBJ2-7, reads SQTIHQWPATLVQPVGSPLSLECTVEGTSNPNLYWYRQAAGRGLQLLFYSVGIGQISSEVPQNLSASRPQDRQFILSSKKLLLSDSGFYLCAWSVKASINEQYFGPGTRLTVT.

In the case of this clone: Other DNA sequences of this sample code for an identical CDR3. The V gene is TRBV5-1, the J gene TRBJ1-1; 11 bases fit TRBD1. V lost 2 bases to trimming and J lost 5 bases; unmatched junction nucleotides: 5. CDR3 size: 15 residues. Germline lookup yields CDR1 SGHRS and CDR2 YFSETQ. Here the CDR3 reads CASSFTGQGGTEAFF. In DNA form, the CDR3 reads TGCGCCAGCAGCTTTACGGGACAGGGGGGGACTGAAGCTTTCTTT.

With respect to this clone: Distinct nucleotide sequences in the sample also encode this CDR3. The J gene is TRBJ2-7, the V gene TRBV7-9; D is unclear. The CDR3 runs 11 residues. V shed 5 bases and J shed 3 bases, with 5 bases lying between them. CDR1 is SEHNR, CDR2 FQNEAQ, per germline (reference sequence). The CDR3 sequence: CASSLSYEQYF. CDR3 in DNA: TGTGCCAGCAGCCTCAGCTACGAGCAGTACTTC. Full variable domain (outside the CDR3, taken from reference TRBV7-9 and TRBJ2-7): DTGVSQNPRHKITKRGQNVTFRCDPISEHNRLYWYRQTLGQGPEFLTYFQNEAQLEKSRLLSDRFSAERPKGSFSTLEIQRTEQGDSAMYLCASSLSYEQYFGPGTRLTVT.